A selection of T cell receptor beta chains follows, all from one sample in a study of cytomegalovirus exposure and HLA in healthy donors. Measured with immunoSEQ multiplex PCR; TCRdb has only the in-frame clones, and not every one. The sample has 100,000 to 150,000 clones; roughly 71% are singletons. Sequenced input: PBMCs. The receptor source for this set is a woman between 45 and 65 years old in good health and CMV-seropositive. Each CDR3 is given with its conserved first and last residue. Each record gives: V gene, J gene, clone size, D gene, CDR3 protein, CDR3 DNA. The D gene is left open where the match is weak. Where a row states a size, it is once, few, many or the class of an expanded clone; other rows omit it.

V: TRBV6-5
J: TRBJ1-2
size: -
D: -
CDR3: CASSYSLETKVF
DNA: TGTGCCAGCAGTTACTCTTTGGAAACTAAGGTTTTC

V: TRBV5-6
J: TRBJ1-2
size: -
D: TRBD1
CDR3: CASSLGTGGCGYTF
DNA: TGTGCCAGCAGCTTAGGGACAGGGGGCTGTGGCTACACCTTC

V: TRBV29-1
J: TRBJ2-3
size: -
D: -
CDR3: CSVGRGNWDTQYF
DNA: TGCAGCGTTGGCAGGGGCAATTGGGATACGCAGTATTTT

V: TRBV2
J: TRBJ2-5
size: -
D: -
CDR3: CASTAQGPAETQYF
DNA: TGTGCCAGCACAGCACAGGGCCCCGCAGAGACCCAGTACTTC

V: TRBV19
J: TRBJ1-2
size: -
D: -
CDR3: CASSLQGAGYTF
DNA: TGTGCCAGTAGTCTTCAAGGGGCCGGCTACACCTTC

V: TRBV10-3
J: TRBJ1-5
size: -
D: TRBD1
CDR3: CAISESLGQGTDQPQHF
DNA: TGTGCCATCAGTGAGTCTCTCGGACAGGGAACGGATCAGCCCCAGCATTTT

V: TRBV18
J: TRBJ1-6
size: -
D: TRBD1
CDR3: CASSPGQSSPLHF
DNA: TGTGCCAGCTCTCCGGGACAGTCTTCACCCCTCCACTTT

V: TRBV9
J: TRBJ2-5
size: -
D: -
CDR3: CASSAHYQPGETQYF
DNA: TGTGCCAGCAGCGCCCATTATCAGCCGGGAGAGACCCAGTACTTC

V: TRBV19
J: TRBJ1-4
size: -
D: -
CDR3: CASCTSGKEKLFF
DNA: TGTGCCAGTTGCACCTCCGGGAAGGAAAAACTGTTTTTT

V: TRBV29-1
J: TRBJ1-2
size: -
D: -
CDR3: CSVERAGGGYTF
DNA: TGCAGCGTTGAACGGGCGGGGGGCGGCTACACCTTC

V: TRBV5-5
J: TRBJ1-3
size: -
D: -
CDR3: CASSGTGSGSAGNTIYF
DNA: TGTGCCAGCAGCGGAACAGGGAGCGGCTCGGCTGGAAACACCATATATTTT

V: TRBV25-1
J: TRBJ2-2
size: -
D: -
CDR3: CASHTGNTGELFF
DNA: TGTGCCAGCCATACTGGGAACACCGGGGAGCTGTTTTTT

V: TRBV28
J: TRBJ2-2
size: -
D: -
CDR3: CASSWTSNTGELFF
DNA: TGTGCCAGCAGTTGGACTTCGAACACCGGGGAGCTGTTTTTT

V: TRBV14
J: TRBJ1-1
size: once
D: TRBD1
CDR3: CASSPVPGQLGAFF
DNA: TGTGCCAGCAGCCCCGTCCCGGGACAGTTGGGAGCTTTCTTT

V: TRBV14
J: TRBJ2-2
size: few
D: -
CDR3: CASSRARGSGELFF
DNA: TGTGCCAGCAGCCGGGCTAGGGGCTCCGGGGAGCTGTTTTTT

V: TRBV6-5
J: TRBJ1-1
size: few
D: TRBD1
CDR3: CASSRDRTNEAFF
DNA: TGTGCCAGCAGCCGGGACAGGACAAATGAAGCTTTCTTT

V: TRBV18
J: TRBJ1-3
size: -
D: -
CDR3: CASSPETGVHIYF
DNA: TGTGCCAGCTCACCCGAGACAGGCGTCCACATATATTTT

V: TRBV11-2
J: TRBJ1-1
size: -
D: -
CDR3: CASSFLRTEAFF
DNA: TGTGCCAGCAGCTTTTTGAGGACTGAAGCTTTCTTT

V: TRBV7-8
J: TRBJ1-1
size: once
D: TRBD1
CDR3: CASSLTGPLNTEAFF
DNA: TGTGCCAGCAGCTTGACAGGGCCCTTGAACACTGAAGCTTTCTTT

V: TRBV19
J: TRBJ1-4
size: -
D: TRBD1
CDR3: CASSHRGVNEKLFF
DNA: TGTGCCAGTAGCCACAGGGGGGTTAATGAAAAACTGTTTTTT

V: TRBV11-2
J: TRBJ1-6
size: -
D: -
CDR3: CASSLEEGSLSPLHF
DNA: TGTGCCAGCAGCTTAGAGGAGGGTAGTCTTTCACCCCTCCACTTT

V: TRBV5-1
J: TRBJ2-5
size: -
D: TRBD1
CDR3: CASSLIPGQQQETQYF
DNA: TGCGCCAGCAGCTTAATTCCGGGACAGCAACAAGAGACCCAGTACTTC

V: TRBV5-4
J: TRBJ2-7
size: -
D: TRBD2
CDR3: CASSLGLAGGSYEQYF
DNA: TGTGCCAGCAGCTTAGGACTAGCGGGGGGCTCCTACGAGCAGTACTTC

V: TRBV6-5
J: TRBJ1-6
size: -
D: -
CDR3: CASREWTVPSPLHF
DNA: TGTGCCAGCCGGGAATGGACAGTCCCCTCACCCCTCCACTTT

V: TRBV2
J: TRBJ1-1
size: -
D: -
CDR3: CASSERTAMNTEAFF
DNA: TGTGCCAGCAGTGAGAGGACAGCCATGAACACTGAAGCTTTCTTT

V: TRBV5-1
J: TRBJ1-5
size: -
D: -
CDR3: CASSLQGGGNQPQHF
DNA: TGCGCCAGCAGCTTACAGGGTGGAGGCAATCAGCCCCAGCATTTT

V: TRBV10-3
J: TRBJ2-1
size: few
D: TRBD2
CDR3: CAISRGLAVYNEQFF
DNA: TGTGCCATCTCCCGGGGACTAGCGGTTTACAATGAGCAGTTCTTC

V: TRBV5-1
J: TRBJ2-7
size: few
D: -
CDR3: CASSEDRSLYEQYF
DNA: TGCGCCAGCAGCGAGGACAGAAGCCTCTACGAGCAGTACTTC

V: TRBV6-5
J: TRBJ1-2
size: -
D: -
CDR3: CASSYSVEVDGYPF
DNA: TGTGCCAGCAGTTACTCGGTTGAGGTAGACGGCTACCCCTTC

V: TRBV7-8
J: TRBJ2-2
size: -
D: -
CDR3: CASSLDRGRDTGELFF
DNA: TGTGCCAGCAGCTTAGATCGGGGTAGGGACACCGGGGAGCTGTTTTTT

V: TRBV11-1
J: TRBJ1-1
size: -
D: -
CDR3: CASSPWPLRSAPEAFF
DNA: TGTGCCAGCAGCCCCTGGCCACTAAGGTCCGCTCCCGAAGCTTTCTTT

V: TRBV18
J: TRBJ1-5
size: -
D: TRBD1
CDR3: CASSPLGGQRSNQPQHF
DNA: TGTGCCAGCTCACCATTAGGGGGCCAGAGAAGCAATCAGCCCCAGCATTTT

V: TRBV5-4
J: TRBJ2-3
size: -
D: TRBD2
CDR3: CASSPRGVAGGLDTQYF
DNA: TGTGCCAGCAGCCCACGGGGGGTAGCGGGGGGTCTAGATACGCAGTATTTT

V: TRBV12-5
J: TRBJ1-1
size: -
D: TRBD1
CDR3: CASGRQGWKNTEAFF
DNA: TGTGCTAGTGGGCGACAGGGTTGGAAGAACACTGAAGCTTTCTTT

V: TRBV19
J: TRBJ1-5
size: -
D: -
CDR3: CASSTRQGGSNQPQHF
DNA: TGTGCCAGTAGTACTCGGCAGGGAGGGAGCAATCAGCCCCAGCATTTT

V: TRBV4-2
J: TRBJ2-7
size: -
D: -
CDR3: CASSPSLSSSVREQYF
DNA: TGTGCCAGCAGTCCTAGTTTGTCTAGCTCGGTCCGGGAGCAGTACTTC

V: TRBV19
J: TRBJ2-3
size: -
D: TRBD1
CDR3: CASTPYRGPTDTQYF
DNA: TGTGCCAGTACCCCGTACAGGGGGCCAACAGATACGCAGTATTTT

V: TRBV19
J: TRBJ1-3
size: -
D: -
CDR3: CASSALGGTRLSGNTIYF
DNA: TGTGCCAGTAGCGCTCTCGGGGGTACGCGTTTATCTGGAAACACCATATATTTT

V: TRBV30
J: TRBJ1-2
size: -
D: -
CDR3: CAWATPGGLYGYTF
DNA: TGTGCCTGGGCTACGCCGGGGGGCCTCTATGGCTACACCTTC

V: TRBV7-2
J: TRBJ2-7
size: -
D: -
CDR3: CASSFTGRGQYF
DNA: TGTGCCAGCAGCTTTACGGGCCGGGGGCAGTACTTC

V: TRBV21-1
J: TRBJ1-5
size: -
D: -
CDR3: CASSTTGPNQPQHF
DNA: TGTGCCAGCAGCACAACAGGGCCCAATCAGCCCCAGCATTTT

V: TRBV11-3
J: TRBJ1-1
size: -
D: -
CDR3: CASSSTANTEAFF
DNA: TGTGCCAGCAGCTCGACAGCGAACACTGAAGCTTTCTTT

V: TRBV14
J: TRBJ1-2
size: few
D: -
CDR3: CASSLSNYGYTF
DNA: TGTGCCAGCAGCCTTTCAAACTATGGCTACACCTTC

V: TRBV10-3
J: TRBJ2-7
size: -
D: TRBD1
CDR3: CATQGARYEQYF
DNA: TGTGCCACTCAGGGGGCGCGTTACGAGCAGTACTTC

V: TRBV2
J: TRBJ1-2
size: -
D: -
CDR3: CASTGTFRQTRYGYTF
DNA: TGTGCCAGCACCGGAACATTCAGACAGACGCGCTATGGCTACACCTTC

V: TRBV5-1
J: TRBJ1-3
size: -
D: -
CDR3: CASSLEGLSGNTIYF
DNA: TGCGCCAGCAGCTTGGAGGGACTCTCTGGAAACACCATATATTTT

V: TRBV7-2
J: TRBJ2-1
size: few
D: -
CDR3: CASSLDLGGATYNEQFF
DNA: TGTGCCAGCAGCTTAGACCTTGGGGGGGCGACCTACAATGAGCAGTTCTTC

V: TRBV28
J: TRBJ1-2
size: -
D: -
CDR3: CASTPGRVYGYTF
DNA: TGTGCCAGCACACCCGGCAGGGTCTATGGCTACACCTTC

V: TRBV9
J: TRBJ2-1
size: -
D: TRBD2
CDR3: CASSVAAGGADEQFF
DNA: TGTGCCAGCAGCGTCGCAGCGGGGGGGGCCGATGAGCAGTTCTTC

V: TRBV6-5
J: TRBJ1-4
size: -
D: -
CDR3: CASGQGFEKLFF
DNA: TGTGCCAGCGGGCAGGGTTTTGAAAAACTGTTTTTT

V: TRBV7-2
J: TRBJ1-3
size: -
D: -
CDR3: CASSLLGSGNTIYF
DNA: TGTGCCAGCAGCTTATTGGGCTCAGGAAACACCATATATTTT

V: TRBV7-2
J: TRBJ1-1
size: -
D: -
CDR3: CASSLAVTANTEAFF
DNA: TGTGCCAGCAGCTTAGCAGTAACAGCGAACACTGAAGCTTTCTTT

V: TRBV30
J: TRBJ1-4
size: -
D: -
CDR3: CAWSVQANEKLFF
DNA: TGTGCCTGGAGTGTACAGGCGAATGAAAAACTGTTTTTT

V: TRBV5-4
J: TRBJ2-7
size: -
D: -
CDR3: CASSQDTERSEQYF
DNA: TGTGCCAGCAGCCAAGATACGGAGCGATCCGAGCAGTACTTC

V: TRBV19
J: TRBJ1-5
size: -
D: -
CDR3: CASSIGQGGGQPQHF
DNA: TGTGCCAGTAGTATAGGGCAGGGAGGTGGACAGCCCCAGCATTTT

V: TRBV7-2
J: TRBJ2-2
size: -
D: -
CDR3: CASSRTPLDTGELFF
DNA: TGTGCCAGCAGCCGTACACCTTTGGACACCGGGGAGCTGTTTTTT

V: TRBV7-9
J: TRBJ2-3
size: -
D: TRBD1
CDR3: CASSTWTGITDTQYF
DNA: TGTGCCAGCAGCACGTGGACAGGGATCACAGATACGCAGTATTTT

V: TRBV7-2
J: TRBJ2-5
size: -
D: TRBD2
CDR3: CATGRGGRQETQYF
DNA: TGTGCCACTGGGCGGGGGGGCCGTCAAGAGACCCAGTACTTC

V: TRBV11-2
J: TRBJ1-5
size: -
D: -
CDR3: CASSLAGVNQPQHF
DNA: TGTGCCAGCAGCTTAGCAGGGGTCAATCAGCCCCAGCATTTT

V: TRBV19
J: TRBJ1-1
size: -
D: TRBD1
CDR3: CASSIDGATGAEAFF
DNA: TGTGCCAGTAGTATAGATGGGGCTACAGGGGCTGAAGCTTTCTTT